This passage covers 27 T cell receptor beta chains from one sample sequenced in a study of blood T cell repertoires in COVID-19. The data were produced by immunoSEQ multiplex PCR, yet TCRdb's version contains in-frame clones alone and is incomplete. The repertoire has some 290,000 clones, 90% of them found once; the top ten carry 3% to 5%. The source material was PBMCs or T cells enriched from blood (not recorded which). The receptors originated from a woman in her twenties or thirties who had been exposed to COVID-19.

V and J are TRBV4-1 and TRBJ1-1; D perhaps matches TRBD1 (6 bases). The ends were cut back, 6 bases at V and 2 bases at J, with 13 bases in the middle. Germline-derived CDR1 and CDR2 are MGHRA and YSYEKL. The CDR3 extends over 14 amino acids. The DNA for the CDR3 is TGCGCCAGCAGGGAAGGACAGCCCAACACTGAAGCTTTCTTT. Residues: CASREGQPNTEAFF.

This clone has a handful of counts. J is TRBJ1-2 and V is TRBV19; tentative D call: TRBD1 (5 bases). In germline, CDR1 is LNHDA, CDR2 SQIVND (reference sequence). V lost 2 bases, J lost 5 bases, and 15 bases lay in between. The CDR3 sequence is 15 residues long. The DNA for the CDR3 is TGTGCCAGTAGTATAAGGAGCGGGCAGGGATATGGCTACACCTTC. It translates to CASSIRSGQGYGYTF.

The chain couples TRBV4-1 to TRBJ1-4, with D possibly matching TRBD1 (5 bases). CDR1 MGHRA and CDR2 YSYEKL come from the germline V gene. This CDR3 has 17 amino acids. Trimming stripped 4 bases from V and 7 bases from J, with 22 bases between. The CDR3 loop is CASSPTRLYQGGEKLFF. CDR3 nucleotide sequence: TGCGCCAGCAGCCCCACAAGGTTGTACCAGGGAGGTGAAAAACTGTTTTTT.

The chain recombines TRBV6-5 with TRBJ1-4; TRBD1 matches 9 bases. CDR1 is MNHEY and CDR2 is SVGAGI in the germline V gene. J lost 8 bases, V lost 4 bases, and 8 bases had no gene match. This CDR3 has 15 amino acids. CDR3 nucleotides: TGTGCCAGCAGTTTGGTACAGGGGGCCGCCGAAAAACTGTTTTTT. Protein sequence: CASSLVQGAAEKLFF.

The rearrangement uses TRBV7-9 and TRBJ1-2, with 12 bases identical to TRBD1. V shed 3 bases, J shed 6 bases, and the junction held 5 bases outside the gene matches. The CDR3 contains 15 residues. Per germline, CDR1 SEHNR and CDR2 FQNEAQ (reference sequence). The CDR3 sequence: CASSFPGQGADGYTF. In nucleotides, the CDR3 is TGTGCCAGCAGCTTTCCGGGACAGGGGGCGGATGGCTACACCTTC.

J is TRBJ2-7 and V is TRBV5-6; D is possibly TRBD2 (6 bases). CDR1 and CDR2 from the germline V gene are SGHDT and YYEEEE. V was trimmed by 3 bases and J by 2 bases, leaving 15 bases between them. This CDR3 is built from 15 residues. The chain's CDR3 is CASSSITGDAYEQYF. The DNA for the CDR3 is TGTGCCAGCAGCTCGATTACGGGGGACGCCTACGAGCAGTACTTC.

The rearrangement uses TRBV19 and TRBJ1-5; D is undetermined. The CDR3 sequence is 13 residues long. Deletions cut 3 bases from V and 5 bases from J, with 8 bases between. Germline CDR1 is LNHDA and CDR2 is SQIVND (reference sequence). CDR3 residues: CASSILADQPQHF. The CDR3 DNA reads as TGTGCCAGTAGTATTTTAGCGGATCAGCCCCAGCATTTT.

The rearrangement joins TRBV11-2 to TRBJ2-7; maybe TRBD1 (6 bases). There are 15 residues in the CDR3. Trimming pared 5 bases from V and 3 bases from J, leaving 17 bases between. Germline values: CDR1 SGHAT, CDR2 FQNNGV. DNA of the CDR3: TGTGCCAGCAGCCCCCAGGGGACCCCCTACTACGAGCAGTACTTC. Its translation: CASSPQGTPYYEQYF.

The chain couples TRBV10-3 to TRBJ1-3; D is perhaps TRBD1 (6 bases). This CDR3 contains 14 residues. Per germline, CDR1 ENHRY and CDR2 SYGVKD. Trimming removed 10 bases from V and 0 bases from J, with 13 bases in between. CDR3 loop: CASQNRVSGNTIYF. The CDR3 DNA is TGTGCCAGCCAGAACAGGGTCTCTGGAAACACCATATATTTT.

The CDR3: CASSLDQIGYTF. CDR3 sequence (DNA): TGTGCCAGCAGCTTAGATCAAATCGGCTACACCTTC. The chain joins TRBV11-2 to TRBJ1-2, with D unclear. The V end lost 0 bases, the J end lost 8 bases, and 7 bases lay between the germline ends. Germline V gene data show CDR1 as SGHAT and CDR2 as FQNNGV. The CDR3 is 12 amino acids.

J is TRBJ2-5 and V is TRBV5-1; D is possibly TRBD2 (5 bases). The V gene's germline CDR1 is SGHRS and CDR2 YFSETQ. The CDR3 sequence is 19 residues long. V lost 1 base and J lost 5, with 27 bases in between. CDR3 DNA sequence: TGCGCCAGCAGCTTGTCCCAGAAACATCCACTAGGAGTCGGGGAGACCCAGTACTTC. Its protein is CASSLSQKHPLGVGETQYF.

The chain carries TRBV19 and TRBJ1-1; TRBD1 is a possible D gene (6 bases). Germline CDR1 LNHDA, CDR2 SQIVND (reference sequence). V was pared by 6 bases and J by 1 base, with 12 bases between. The CDR3 runs 14 residues. The CDR3 spells CASSNRVANTEAFF. As DNA, the CDR3 is TGTGCCAGTAGCAACAGGGTCGCGAACACTGAAGCTTTCTTT.

Points on this clone: An end of the junction does not agree with germline; a read error may underlie this. J is TRBJ2-7 and V is TRBV9; perhaps TRBD2 as D (5 bases). This CDR3 region has 13 residues. Germline V lookup: CDR1 SGDLS, CDR2 YYNGEE. DNA of the CDR3: TGTGCCAGCAGCGGCGGGCTCTCCAACGAGCAGTACTTC. Encoded protein: CASSGGLSNEQYF. Supplemented by reference TRBV9 and TRBJ2-7, the full variable domain reads DSGVTQTPKHLITATGQRVTLRCSPRSGDLSVYWYQQSLDQGLQFLIQYYNGEERAKGNILERFSAQQFPDLHSELNLSSLELGDSALYFCASSGGLSNEQYFGPGTRLTVT.

Only one count was recorded for this clone. The rearrangement joins TRBV19 to TRBJ1-2; D not resolved. Trimming removed 8 bases at V and 4 bases at J, with 14 bases between. The CDR3 contains 13 residues. Per the germline V gene, CDR1 is LNHDA and CDR2 is SQIVND (reference sequence). CDR3 nucleotide sequence: TGTGCCAGTCCACACCCCGGGAGCTATGGCTACACCTTC. It specifies CASPHPGSYGYTF. The whole variable domain, filled in from reference TRBV19 and TRBJ1-2, reads DGGITQSPKYLFRKEGQNVTLSCEQNLNHDAMYWYRQDPGQGLRLIYYSQIVNDFQKGDIAEGYSVSREKKESFPLTVTSAQKNPTAFYLCASPHPGSYGYTFGSGTRLTVV.

The V and J genes are TRBV10-3 and TRBJ2-5; possible D gene TRBD2, 7 bases. Germline V lookup: CDR1 ENHRY, CDR2 SYGVKD. The CDR3 consists of 13 residues. V lost 11 bases, J lost 5 bases, and 18 bases lay in between. The CDR3 protein is CAADGGPGETQYF. CDR3 coding DNA: TGTGCCGCTGACGGGGGGCCCGGTGAGACCCAGTACTTC.

The chain combines TRBV5-3 with TRBJ2-1; D not resolved. TRBV5-3 is designated an ORF whose function remains uncertain. The CDR3 has 10 amino acids. The ends were cut back, 5 bases at V and 7 bases at J, with 4 bases in the middle. CDR3 sequence reads: CARSPNEQFF. The DNA for the CDR3 is TGTGCCAGAAGTCCAAATGAGCAGTTCTTC.

V gene TRBV14 combines with J gene TRBJ2-2; 8 bases match TRBD1. J gave up 4 bases and V 2 bases, and 3 bases lay outside the gene matches. Germline loops: CDR1 SGHDN, CDR2 FVKESK. The CDR3 is made up of 15 amino acids. CDR3: CASSQQTGVTGELFF. The CDR3 DNA reads as TGTGCCAGCAGCCAACAGACAGGGGTCACCGGGGAGCTGTTTTTT.

The chain recombines TRBV4-1 with TRBJ1-4; D not resolved. The CDR3 is 15 amino acids. V was shortened by 4 bases and J by 6 bases, with 15 bases between the two germline ends. The V gene's germline CDR1 is MGHRA and CDR2 YSYEKL. CDR3 residues: CASSRRHSQDEKLFF. In DNA form, the CDR3 reads TGCGCCAGCAGCCGTCGACATTCGCAAGATGAAAAACTGTTTTTT.

The gene calls are TRBV4-1 and TRBJ1-2; TRBD1 might be the D (6 bases). Germline assignment: CDR1 MGHRA and CDR2 YSYEKL. With 4 bases removed from V and 6 bases from J, the gap between germline ends came to 15 bases. The CDR3 is made up of 14 amino acids. CDR3 DNA: TGCGCCAGCAGCCTTCTCGGACAGCATGATGGCTACACCTTC. Translated: CASSLLGQHDGYTF.

This chain connects TRBV7-2 to TRBJ1-3; no clear D gene. Deletions cut 1 base from V and 0 bases from J, with 19 bases between. CDR1 is SGHTA and CDR2 is FQGNSA in the germline V gene. This CDR3 is 19 amino acids long. The CDR3 here is CASSLGTLTLGSSGNTIYF. The CDR3 nucleotides are TGTGCCAGCAGCTTAGGAACCTTAACCCTTGGGAGCTCTGGAAACACCATATATTTT. The variable domain in full, with the rest retrieved from reference TRBV7-2 and TRBJ1-3, is GAGVSQSPSNKVTEKGKDVELRCDPISGHTALYWYRQSLGQGLEFLIYFQGNSAPDKSGLPSDRFSAERTGGSVSTLTIQRTQQEDSAVYLCASSLGTLTLGSSGNTIYFGEGSWLTVV.

The J gene is TRBJ2-1, the V gene TRBV2; TRBD2 aligns across 11 bases. The CDR3 runs to 15 residues. Germline V gene lookup returns CDR1 SNHLY and CDR2 FYNNEI. With V trimmed by 6 bases and J by 7 bases, 8 bases remained unmatched. The CDR3 DNA sequence: TGTGCCAGCAGAAGGGGGGCTAGCGGGGGGAATGAGCAGTTCTTC. This codes for CASRRGASGGNEQFF.

The chain recombines TRBV5-3 with TRBJ2-1; 9 nucleotides line up with TRBD1. Being an ORF, TRBV5-3 has a function that is uncertain. CDR3 length: 17 residues. Losses at the gene ends were 4 bases for V and 5 bases for J; bases not matched to a gene: 13. The CDR3 bases are TGTGCCAGAAGCATATGGACAGGGGAAAATGGAAACAATGAGCAGTTCTTC. It yields the protein CARSIWTGENGNNEQFF.

V gene TRBV4-1 combines with J gene TRBJ1-1; 7 bases align to TRBD1. The germline gives CDR1 MGHRA, CDR2 YSYEKL. V dropped 4 bases and J dropped 3; count of bases not matched to a gene: 14. This CDR3 is built from 17 residues. The CDR3 region is CASSLLTLTGRYTEAFF. The CDR3, as DNA: TGCGCCAGCAGCCTACTAACCCTGACAGGGAGGTACACTGAAGCTTTCTTT.

This sequence joins TRBV4-1 and TRBJ1-2; D possibly corresponds to TRBD1 (5 bases). The CDR3 length is 13 residues. CDR1 MGHRA and CDR2 YSYEKL come from the germline V gene. V was pared by 1 base and J by 8 bases, with 11 bases between. The CDR3 sequence: CASSQVVRAGYTF. CDR3 sequence (DNA): TGCGCCAGCAGCCAAGTAGTCAGGGCCGGCTACACCTTC.

The genes are TRBV9 and TRBJ2-5; D ambiguous. Between the trimmed V and J ends, which lost 3 bases and 2 bases, there was a span of 14 bases. The germline gives CDR1 SGDLS, CDR2 YYNGEE. This CDR3 has 15 amino acids. CDR3 in amino acids: CASSAGNSGQETQYF. The CDR3 nucleotides read TGTGCCAGCAGCGCCGGAAATTCAGGACAAGAGACCCAGTACTTC. Full variable domain (rest looked up from reference TRBV9 and TRBJ2-5): DSGVTQTPKHLITATGQRVTLRCSPRSGDLSVYWYQQSLDQGLQFLIQYYNGEERAKGNILERFSAQQFPDLHSELNLSSLELGDSALYFCASSAGNSGQETQYFGPGTRLLVL.

A few counts support this clone. V usage is TRBV7-9 and J usage is TRBJ2-1, with TRBD1 matching over 10 bases. This CDR3 region has 16 residues. The V and J ends lost 3 bases and 3 bases, in that order; junction bases with no gene match: 5. CDR1 and CDR2 from the germline V gene are SEHNR and FQNEAQ (reference sequence). The CDR3 nucleotides are TGTGCCAGCAGCTTCGACAGGGGGCGTCTCTACAATGAGCAGTTCTTC. This gives the protein CASSFDRGRLYNEQFF.

V usage is TRBV18 and J usage is TRBJ1-4; 10 nucleotides match TRBD1. Germline V gene lookup returns CDR1 KGHSH and CDR2 LQKENI. The CDR3 loop spans 14 amino acids. Losses at the gene ends were 4 bases for V and 8 bases for J; bases not matched to a gene: 4. The CDR3 protein is CASSRGTGDEKLFF. The CDR3 DNA reads TGTGCCAGCTCACGCGGGACAGGGGACGAAAAACTGTTTTTT.